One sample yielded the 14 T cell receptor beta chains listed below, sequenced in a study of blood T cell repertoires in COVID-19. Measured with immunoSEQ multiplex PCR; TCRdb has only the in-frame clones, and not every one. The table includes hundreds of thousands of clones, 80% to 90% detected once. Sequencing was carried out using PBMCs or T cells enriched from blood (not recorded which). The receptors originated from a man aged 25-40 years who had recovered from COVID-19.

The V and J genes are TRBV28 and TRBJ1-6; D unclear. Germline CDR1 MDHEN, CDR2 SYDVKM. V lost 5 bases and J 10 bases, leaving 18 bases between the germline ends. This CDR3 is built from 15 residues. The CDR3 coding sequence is TGTGCCAGCAGTCCCGGTCCTATTCGGGGATCACCCCTCCACTTT. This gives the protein CASSPGPIRGSPLHF.

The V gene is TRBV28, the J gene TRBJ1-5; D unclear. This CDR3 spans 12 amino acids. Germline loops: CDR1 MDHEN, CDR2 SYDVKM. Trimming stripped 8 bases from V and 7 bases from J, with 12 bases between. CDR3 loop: CASARSGQPQHF. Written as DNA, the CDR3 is TGTGCCAGCGCCCGGTCGGGGCAGCCCCAGCATTTT.

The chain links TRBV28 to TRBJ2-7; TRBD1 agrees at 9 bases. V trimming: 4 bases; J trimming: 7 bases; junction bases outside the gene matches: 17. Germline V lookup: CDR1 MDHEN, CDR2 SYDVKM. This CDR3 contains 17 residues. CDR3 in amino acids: CASSWSFGDRVPNEQYF. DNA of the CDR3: TGTGCCAGCAGTTGGTCCTTCGGGGACAGGGTCCCTAATGAGCAGTACTTC. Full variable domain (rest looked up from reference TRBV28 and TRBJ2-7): DVKVTQSSRYLVKRTGEKVFLECVQDMDHENMFWYRQDPGLGLRLIYFSYDVKMKEKGDIPEGYSVSREKKERFSLILESASTNQTSMYLCASSWSFGDRVPNEQYFGPGTRLTVT.

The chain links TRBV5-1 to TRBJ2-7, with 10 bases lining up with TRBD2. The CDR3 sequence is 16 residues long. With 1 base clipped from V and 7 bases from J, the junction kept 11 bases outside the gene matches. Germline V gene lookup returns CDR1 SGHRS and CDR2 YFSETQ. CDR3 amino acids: CASSLPALAGAGEQYF. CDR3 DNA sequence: TGCGCCAGCAGCTTGCCCGCGCTAGCGGGAGCGGGAGAGCAGTACTTC.

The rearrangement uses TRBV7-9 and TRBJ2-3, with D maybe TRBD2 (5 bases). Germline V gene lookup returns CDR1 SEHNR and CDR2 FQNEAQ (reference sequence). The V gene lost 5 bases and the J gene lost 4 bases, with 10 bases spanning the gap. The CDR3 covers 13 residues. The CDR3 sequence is CASSQHGADTQYF. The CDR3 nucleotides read TGTGCCAGCAGCCAGCACGGGGCAGATACGCAGTATTTT.

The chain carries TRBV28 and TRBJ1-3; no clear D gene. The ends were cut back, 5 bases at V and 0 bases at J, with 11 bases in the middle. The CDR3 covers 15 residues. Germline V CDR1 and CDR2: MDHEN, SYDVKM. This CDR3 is CASSRDTGSGNTIYF. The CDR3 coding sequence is TGTGCCAGCAGTCGCGACACCGGCTCTGGAAACACCATATATTTT.

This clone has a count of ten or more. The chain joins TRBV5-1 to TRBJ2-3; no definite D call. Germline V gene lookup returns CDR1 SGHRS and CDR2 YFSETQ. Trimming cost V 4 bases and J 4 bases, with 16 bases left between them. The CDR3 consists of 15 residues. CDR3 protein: CASSPMLSPADTQYF. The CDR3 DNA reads TGCGCCAGCAGCCCCATGCTGAGTCCGGCAGATACGCAGTATTTT.

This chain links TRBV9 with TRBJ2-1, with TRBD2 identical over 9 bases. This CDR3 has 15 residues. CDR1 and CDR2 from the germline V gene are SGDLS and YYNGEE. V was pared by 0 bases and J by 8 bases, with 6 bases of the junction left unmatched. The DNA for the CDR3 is TGTGCCAGCAGCGTAGGAATTTTAGCGGGGGATGAGCAGTTCTTC. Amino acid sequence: CASSVGILAGDEQFF.

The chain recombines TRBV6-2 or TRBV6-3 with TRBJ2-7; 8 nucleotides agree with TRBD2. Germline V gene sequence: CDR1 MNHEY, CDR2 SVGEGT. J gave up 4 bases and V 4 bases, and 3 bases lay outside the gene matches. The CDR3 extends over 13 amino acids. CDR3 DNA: TGTGCCAGCAGTTTGGGCGGGAGGTACGAGCAGTACTTC. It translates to CASSLGGRYEQYF.

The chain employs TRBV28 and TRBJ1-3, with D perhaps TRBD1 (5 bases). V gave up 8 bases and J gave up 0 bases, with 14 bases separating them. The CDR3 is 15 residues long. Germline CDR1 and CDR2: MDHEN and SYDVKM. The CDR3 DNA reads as TGTGCCAGCCACCCCGACAGAAACTCTGGAAACACCATATATTTT. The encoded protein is CASHPDRNSGNTIYF. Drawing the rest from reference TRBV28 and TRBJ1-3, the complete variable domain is DVKVTQSSRYLVKRTGEKVFLECVQDMDHENMFWYRQDPGLGLRLIYFSYDVKMKEKGDIPEGYSVSREKKERFSLILESASTNQTSMYLCASHPDRNSGNTIYFGEGSWLTVV.

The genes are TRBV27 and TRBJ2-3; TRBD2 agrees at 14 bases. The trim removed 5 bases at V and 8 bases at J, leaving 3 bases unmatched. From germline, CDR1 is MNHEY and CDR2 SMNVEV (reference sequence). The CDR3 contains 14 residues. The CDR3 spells CASSPTSGRGTQYF. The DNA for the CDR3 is TGTGCCAGCAGTCCGACTAGCGGGAGGGGTACGCAGTATTTT.

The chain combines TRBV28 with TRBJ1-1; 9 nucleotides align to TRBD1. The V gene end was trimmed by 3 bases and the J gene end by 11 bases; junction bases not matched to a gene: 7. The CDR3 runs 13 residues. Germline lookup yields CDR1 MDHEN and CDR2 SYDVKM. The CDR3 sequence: CASSFGDREGAFF. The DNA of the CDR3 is TGTGCCAGCAGTTTCGGGGACAGGGAGGGTGCTTTCTTT.

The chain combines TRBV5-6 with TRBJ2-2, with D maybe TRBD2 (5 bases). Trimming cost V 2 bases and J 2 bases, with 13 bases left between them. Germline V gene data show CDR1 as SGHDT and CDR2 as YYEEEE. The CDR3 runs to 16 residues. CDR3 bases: TGTGCCAGCAGCTTACTAGGGTTGGTTAACACCGGGGAGCTGTTTTTT. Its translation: CASSLLGLVNTGELFF. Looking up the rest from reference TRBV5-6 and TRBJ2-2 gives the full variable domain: DAGVTQSPTHLIKTRGQQVTLRCSPKSGHDTVSWYQQALGQGPQFIFQYYEEEERQRGNFPDRFSGHQFPNYSSELNVNALLLGDSALYLCASSLLGLVNTGELFFGEGSRLTVL.

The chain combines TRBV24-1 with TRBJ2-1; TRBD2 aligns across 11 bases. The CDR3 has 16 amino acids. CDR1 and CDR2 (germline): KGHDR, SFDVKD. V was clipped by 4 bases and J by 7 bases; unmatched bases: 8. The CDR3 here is CATSDPTSGSSNEQFF. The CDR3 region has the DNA TGTGCCACCAGTGACCCCACTAGCGGGAGTAGTAATGAGCAGTTCTTC.